The entry that follows covers one TCR beta chain sequence. Its matching antigen is unknown. Germline V CDR1 and CDR2: SEHNR, FQNEAQ (reference sequence). With 4 bases clipped from V and 11 bases from J, the junction kept 17 bases outside the gene matches. CDR3 size: 16 residues. These data come from a study of CD8 T cells in ankylosing spondylitis. Quantitative 5'-RACE was performed with molecular barcodes, and it yielded the TCR beta libraries. TCRdb reprocessed the 5' RACE reads with MiXCR, giving one entry per CDR3 protein. This table holds approximately 300,000 distinct CDR3 sequences, 8% found once. Broader study findings: Several highly homologous variants made up a TCR beta motif, and this motif appeared characteristic of ankylosing spondylitis blood.

The chain is built from TRBV7-9 and TRBJ2-3; 8 bases are shared with TRBD2. This clonotype was sampled from a male donor with ankylosing spondylitis. Source material: blood, either unsorted or a sorted T cell fraction (not recorded which). DNA of the CDR3: TGTGCCAGCAGCTCTATTAGCTCCGGGACTAGGCTAAGGCAGTATTTT. It specifies CASSSISSGTRLRQYF.